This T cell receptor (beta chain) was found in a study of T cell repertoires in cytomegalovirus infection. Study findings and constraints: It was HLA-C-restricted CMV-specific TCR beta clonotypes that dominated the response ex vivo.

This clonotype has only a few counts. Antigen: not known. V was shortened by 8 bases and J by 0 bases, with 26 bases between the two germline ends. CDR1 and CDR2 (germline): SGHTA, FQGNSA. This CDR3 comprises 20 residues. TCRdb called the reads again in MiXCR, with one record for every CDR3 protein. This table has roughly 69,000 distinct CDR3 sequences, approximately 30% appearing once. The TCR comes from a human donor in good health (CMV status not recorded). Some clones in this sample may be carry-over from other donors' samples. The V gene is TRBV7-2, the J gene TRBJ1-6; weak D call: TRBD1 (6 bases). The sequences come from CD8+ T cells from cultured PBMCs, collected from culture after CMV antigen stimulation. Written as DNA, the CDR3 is TGTGCCAGCGGTCCTGGAATCAACAGGGACTTCAGCTCCTATAATTCACCCCTCCACTTT. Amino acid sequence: CASGPGINRDFSSYNSPLHF.